The clone carrying this TCR beta chain was observed a few times. Depths of 1 in 200,000 to 1 in 1 million T cells were the sequencing target. Repertoires were generated with immunoSEQ multiplex PCR, while TCRdb's copy carries only in-frame clones and drops some. The data show some 9,800 clones, 60% to 65% seen once. CDR1 and CDR2 from the germline V gene are LNHDA and SQIVND (reference sequence). With 5 bases removed from V and 7 bases from J, the gap between germline ends came to 12 bases. The CDR3 covers 14 residues. This entry belongs to a study of cytotoxic CD8 clonotypes in ibrutinib-treated CLL. Whole-study context: Among responders, roughly 24 were partial and 2 complete; after median roughly 68 months, around 14 stayed remitted and about 12 progressed. Mean values per sample were 255,043 productive templates and around 96,000 productive rearrangements.

This material consisted of PBMCs, taken before ibrutinib treatment. The chain is built from TRBV19 and TRBJ1-6; D uncertain. The TCR sequence derives from a human donor with chronic lymphocytic leukemia. The CDR3 loop is CASSSGRENSPLHF. The DNA of the CDR3 is TGTGCCAGTAGTTCCGGACGAGAAAATTCACCCCTCCACTTT.